Below, 22 T cell receptor beta chains from the same sample are listed, as sequenced in a study of T-cell memory formation after mild COVID-19. TCRdb recomputed calls from the 5' RACE reads with MiXCR, one row per CDR3 protein. Of about 470,000 distinct CDR3 sequences listed, roughly 23% are singletons. The sample comprised PBMCs or a T cell subset sorted from them (not recorded which). The receptors stem from an adult woman who had mild COVID-19 (a few samples of this study predate the infection). Cell type and time point are not known.

The chain recombines TRBV6-1 with TRBJ1-5; 8 nucleotides line up with TRBD1. CDR3 length: 14 residues. Germline CDR1 reads MNHNS; CDR2 reads SASEGT. V shed 6 bases, J shed 5 bases, and the junction held 6 bases outside the gene matches. The CDR3 reads CASSDRGPHQPQHF. CDR3 nucleotides: TGTGCCAGCAGCGACAGGGGCCCCCATCAGCCCCAGCATTTT.

This chain connects TRBV20-1 to TRBJ1-5, with a tentative D call TRBD1 (5 bases). The V and J ends lost 4 bases and 6 bases respectively, with 13 bases between them. The CDR3 extends over 13 amino acids. Germline CDR1 DFQATT, CDR2 SNEGSKA (reference sequence). In DNA, the CDR3 is TGCAGTGCTATATCAGGAGGGGCTCAGCCCCAGCATTTT. Translated: CSAISGGAQPQHF.

The chain links TRBV24-1 to TRBJ2-1, with 9 bases aligning to TRBD2. This CDR3 has 15 amino acids. CDR1 is KGHDR, CDR2 SFDVKD, per germline. V was clipped by 5 bases and J by 7 bases; unmatched bases: 8. The CDR3: CATSVGGRAWNEQFF. DNA for the CDR3: TGTGCCACCAGTGTAGGCGGGAGGGCTTGGAATGAGCAGTTCTTC.

This clonotype appeared many times. This chain joins TRBV7-3 and TRBJ2-2; D gene uncertain. Per germline, CDR1 SGHTA and CDR2 FQGTGA. The ends were cut back, 5 bases at V and 5 bases at J, with 6 bases in the middle. This CDR3 region has 12 residues. For the CDR3, the DNA is TGTGCCAGCAGCCCCGGGACCGGGGAGCTGTTTTTT. Residues: CASSPGTGELFF.

The gene calls are TRBV20-1 and TRBJ2-7; D is tentatively TRBD1 or TRBD2 (5 bases each). The CDR3 runs 12 residues. The V gene's germline CDR1 is DFQATT and CDR2 SNEGSKA (reference sequence). Trimming pared 8 bases from V and 3 bases from J, leaving 14 bases between. The CDR3 loop is CSIPRGFYEQYF. DNA for the CDR3: TGCAGTATACCCCGGGGCTTCTACGAGCAGTACTTC.

The genes are TRBV7-6 and TRBJ1-1; TRBD1 aligns across 7 bases. The CDR3 extends over 13 amino acids. Germline lookup yields CDR1 SGHVS and CDR2 FNYEAQ. Trimming took 5 bases from V and 6 from J; bases not matched to a gene: 6. The CDR3 spells CASSLPTGPEAFF. The CDR3 DNA reads as TGTGCCAGCAGCCTGCCGACAGGGCCTGAAGCTTTCTTT.

The gene calls are TRBV5-1 and TRBJ2-2; the match to TRBD1 covers 9 bases. The CDR3 contains 16 residues. Trimming at V came to 3 bases and at J to 1 base, leaving 4 bases not matched to a gene. From germline, CDR1 is SGHRS and CDR2 YFSETQ. CDR3 in amino acids: CASSSYRGQNTGELFF. The CDR3 DNA follows: TGCGCCAGCAGCTCCTACAGGGGGCAGAACACCGGGGAGCTGTTTTTT.

V usage is TRBV4-1 and J usage is TRBJ1-5, with D unclear. Germline CDR1 MGHRA, CDR2 YSYEKL. The CDR3 is made up of 16 amino acids. V gave up 1 base and J gave up 9 bases, with 19 bases separating them. In DNA, the CDR3 is TGCGCCAGCAGCCAAGGGCTAGGGCAGATATCTCGGCCCCAGCATTTT. Protein sequence: CASSQGLGQISRPQHF.

A few counts support this clonotype. The V call is TRBV4-3, the J call TRBJ2-7; D is perhaps TRBD1 or TRBD2 (5 bases each). This CDR3 is built from 15 residues. Per germline, CDR1 LGHNA and CDR2 YSLEER. Deletions cut 5 bases from V and 2 bases from J, with 16 bases between. CDR3 in amino acids: CASSAARGQPYEQYF. The CDR3, as DNA: TGCGCCAGCAGCGCCGCGAGGGGCCAACCCTACGAGCAGTACTTC.

This clonotype was counted between two and nine times. The J gene is TRBJ2-5, the V gene TRBV4-3; 8 bases line up with TRBD2. The CDR3 length is 17 residues. Looked up from germline, CDR1 is LGHNA and CDR2 is YSLEER. The V segment lost 4 bases and the J segment 5 bases; nucleotides outside the gene matches: 15. The CDR3 spells CASSRSGGGRQGETQYF. CDR3 DNA sequence: TGCGCCAGCAGCCGCAGTGGGGGCGGGAGGCAAGGGGAGACCCAGTACTTC.

This clonotype showed up just a few times. J is TRBJ2-1 and V is TRBV12-3 or TRBV12-4; a possible D gene is TRBD2 (5 bases). This CDR3 is built from 13 residues. The ends were cut back, 7 bases at V and 9 bases at J, with 16 bases in the middle. The CDR3 DNA reads TGTGCCAGCATAATTTTCGGAGGCGGTGAGCAGTTCTTC. Translation: CASIIFGGGEQFF.

The chain combines TRBV7-9 with TRBJ1-2; the match to TRBD1 covers 10 bases. The germline gives CDR1 SEHNR, CDR2 FQNEAQ (reference sequence). The CDR3 has 15 residues. V shed 5 bases, J shed 6 bases, and the junction held 9 bases outside the gene matches. As DNA, the CDR3 is TGTGCCAGCAGCCGTAGACAGGGGGCGCAAGATGGCTACACCTTC. Translated: CASSRRQGAQDGYTF.

In this sample, this clonotype turned up a few times. This sequence joins TRBV7-9 and TRBJ2-3; maybe TRBD1 (6 bases). V was pared by 5 bases and J by 5 bases, with 17 bases between. Germline V gives CDR1 SEHNR, CDR2 FQNEAQ (reference sequence). CDR3 length: 15 residues. The CDR3 here is CASSPNRALGDTQYF. The CDR3 region has the DNA TGTGCCAGCAGCCCAAACAGGGCTCTCGGAGATACGCAGTATTTT. Together with reference TRBV7-9 and TRBJ2-3, the CDR3 gives the full variable domain: DTGVSQNPRHKITKRGQNVTFRCDPISEHNRLYWYRQTLGQGPEFLTYFQNEAQLEKSRLLSDRFSAERPKGSFSTLEIQRTEQGDSAMYLCASSPNRALGDTQYFGPGTRLTVL.

This clonotype was seen a few times. The gene calls are TRBV12-3 or TRBV12-4 and TRBJ2-5, with D hard to call. The CDR3 runs to 13 residues. Between the trimmed V and J ends, which lost 5 bases and 2 bases, there was a span of 9 bases. DNA of the CDR3: TGTGCCAGCAGTGGGTTTTCGCAAGAGACCCAGTACTTC. Its translation is CASSGFSQETQYF.

This clonotype was seen a few times. The rearrangement uses TRBV7-9 and TRBJ1-6; D gene unclear. The ends were cut back, 2 bases at V and 0 bases at J, with 11 bases in the middle. The CDR3 consists of 17 residues. Germline lookup yields CDR1 SEHNR and CDR2 FQNEAQ (reference sequence). The CDR3 nucleotides are TGTGCCAGCAGCTTATCGAGCGGAAGCTCCTATAATTCACCCCTCCACTTT. It yields the protein CASSLSSGSSYNSPLHF. Supplemented by reference TRBV7-9 and TRBJ1-6, the full variable domain reads DTGVSQNPRHKITKRGQNVTFRCDPISEHNRLYWYRQTLGQGPEFLTYFQNEAQLEKSRLLSDRFSAERPKGSFSTLEIQRTEQGDSAMYLCASSLSSGSSYNSPLHFGNGTRLTVT.

The chain uses TRBV2 and TRBJ2-3; D may be TRBD2 (5 bases). The CDR3 spans 15 residues. Germline V CDR1 and CDR2: SNHLY, FYNNEI. V lost 3 bases and J 3 bases, leaving 13 bases between the germline ends. For the CDR3, the DNA is TGTGCCAGCAGTGACCCAAGGGAGAGAACAGATACGCAGTATTTT. This encodes CASSDPRERTDTQYF.

V gene TRBV20-1 combines with J gene TRBJ2-1; the match to TRBD2 covers 10 bases. Germline lookup yields CDR1 DFQATT and CDR2 SNEGSKA (reference sequence). J gave up 2 bases and V 3 bases, and 10 bases lay outside the gene matches. The CDR3 loop spans 17 amino acids. The CDR3 reads CSARDSLAGGPYNEQFF. The CDR3 coding sequence is TGCAGTGCTAGGGACAGTTTAGCGGGAGGTCCCTACAATGAGCAGTTCTTC.

This clonotype was seen a handful of times. The chain has TRBV5-1 and TRBJ2-7; TRBD1 might be the D (6 bases). From germline, CDR1 is SGHRS and CDR2 YFSETQ. The CDR3 spans 16 residues. V was clipped by 3 bases and J by 6 bases, with 22 bases between them. CDR3 sequence (DNA): TGCGCCAGCAGCTCCCGAGGTACAGGGACGTCGGGCGAGCAGTACTTC. This sequence encodes CASSSRGTGTSGEQYF. Full variable domain (missing parts from reference TRBV5-1 and TRBJ2-7): KAGVTQTPRYLIKTRGQQVTLSCSPISGHRSVSWYQQTPGQGLQFLFEYFSETQRNKGNFPGRFSGRQFSNSRSEMNVSTLELGDSALYLCASSSRGTGTSGEQYFGPGTRLTVT.

The rearrangement links TRBV9 to TRBJ2-7; the match to TRBD1 covers 9 bases. J was trimmed by 2 bases and V by 4 bases; bases with no gene match: 7. Germline V gene lookup returns CDR1 SGDLS and CDR2 YYNGEE. This CDR3 has 15 amino acids. The CDR3 region is CASSLAWDRAYEQYF. The DNA of the CDR3 is TGTGCCAGCAGCCTAGCATGGGACAGGGCCTACGAGCAGTACTTC.

The chain combines TRBV15 with TRBJ1-5; no firm D call. The CDR3 consists of 15 residues. Germline-derived CDR1 and CDR2 are LNHNV and YYDKDF (reference sequence). Trimming cost V 7 bases and J 0 bases, with 13 bases left between them. The CDR3 nucleotides read TGTGCCACCAACCTTGACGGACTTAGCAATCAGCCCCAGCATTTT. Protein product: CATNLDGLSNQPQHF.

This rearrangement joins TRBV11-2 to TRBJ2-1; the D is unclear. In germline, CDR1 is SGHAT, CDR2 FQNNGV. The CDR3 extends over 15 amino acids. V lost 0 bases and J 9 bases, leaving 15 bases between the germline ends. The CDR3 coding sequence is TGTGCCAGCAGCTTAGATACCGCCAGCAGGACTGAGCAGTTCTTC. The encoded protein is CASSLDTASRTEQFF.

J is TRBJ2-7 and V is TRBV28; TRBD2 matches 10 bases. This CDR3 is built from 13 residues. V was pared by 6 bases and J by 6 bases, with 5 bases of the junction left unmatched. The germline gives CDR1 MDHEN, CDR2 SYDVKM. The CDR3 DNA is TGTGCCAGCAGCACCGGGACTAGCGCCGAGCAGTACGTC. Residues: CASSTGTSAEQYV.